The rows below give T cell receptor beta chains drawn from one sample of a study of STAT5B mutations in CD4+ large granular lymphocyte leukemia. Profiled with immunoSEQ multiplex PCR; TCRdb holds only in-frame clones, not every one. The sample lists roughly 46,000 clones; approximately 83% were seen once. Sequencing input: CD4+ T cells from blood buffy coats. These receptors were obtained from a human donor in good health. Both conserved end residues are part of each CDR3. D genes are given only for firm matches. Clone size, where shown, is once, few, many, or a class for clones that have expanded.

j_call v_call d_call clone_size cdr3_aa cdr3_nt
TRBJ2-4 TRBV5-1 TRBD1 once CASSSWTGSAKNIQYF TGCGCCAGCAGCTCCTGGACAGGGTCGGCCAAAAACATTCAGTACTTC
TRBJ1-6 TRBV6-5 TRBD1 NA CASTGQGWSPLHF TGTGCCAGCACCGGACAGGGGTGGTCACCCCTCCACTTT
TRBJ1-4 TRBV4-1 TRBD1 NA CASSQEIRGSTNEKLFF TGCGCCAGCAGCCAAGAGATCAGGGGGAGTACTAATGAAAAACTGTTTTTT
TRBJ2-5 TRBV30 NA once CAWSRQDTTQYF TGTGCCTGGAGTCGGCAGGACACTACCCAGTACTTC
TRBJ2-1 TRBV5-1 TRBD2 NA CASSLVGGAVEQFF TGCGCCAGCAGCTTGGTCGGGGGGGCCGTTGAGCAGTTCTTC
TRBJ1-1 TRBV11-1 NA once CASSRRGASDTEAFF TGTGCCAGCAGCCGACGTGGGGCTTCTGACACTGAAGCTTTCTTT
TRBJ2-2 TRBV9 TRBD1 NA CASSVQGVVGELFF TGTGCCAGCAGCGTGCAGGGGGTGGTCGGGGAGCTGTTTTTT
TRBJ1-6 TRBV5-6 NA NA CASSFRRSNNSPLHF TGTGCCAGCAGCTTTCGGAGGTCCAATAATTCACCCCTCCACTTT
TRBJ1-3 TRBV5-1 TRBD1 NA CASSRGQGGYSGNTIYF TGCGCCAGCAGCCGCGGACAGGGGGGATACTCTGGAAACACCATATATTTT
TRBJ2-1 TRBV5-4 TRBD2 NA CASSEARSGDNEQFF TGTGCCAGCAGCGAGGCCCGTAGCGGGGACAATGAGCAGTTCTTC
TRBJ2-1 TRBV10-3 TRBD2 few CAAQTSPNEQFF TGTGCCGCCCAGACTAGCCCCAATGAGCAGTTCTTC
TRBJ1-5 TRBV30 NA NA CAWSVTGRGQPQHF TGTGCCTGGAGTGTAACCGGTCGTGGTCAGCCCCAGCATTTT
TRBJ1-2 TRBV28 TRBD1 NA CASSSPGTGNGYGYTF TGTGCCAGCAGTTCGCCCGGGACAGGTAACGGCTATGGCTACACCTTC
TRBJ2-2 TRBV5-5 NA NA CASSLQATGTGELFF TGTGCCAGCAGCTTGCAGGCGACGGGCACCGGGGAGCTGTTTTTT
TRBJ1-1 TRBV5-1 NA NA CASSLRVGPEAFF TGCGCCAGCAGCTTGAGGGTAGGACCTGAAGCTTTCTTT
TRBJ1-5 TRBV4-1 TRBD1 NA CASSRDRGGYQPQHF TGCGCCAGCAGTCGGGACAGGGGGGGATATCAGCCCCAGCATTTT
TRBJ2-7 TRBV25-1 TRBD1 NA CASSGYRGDYEQYF TGTGCCAGCAGTGGATACAGGGGGGACTACGAGCAGTACTTC
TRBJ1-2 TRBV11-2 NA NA CASSLNGNGYTF TGTGCCAGCAGCTTGAATGGCAATGGCTACACCTTC
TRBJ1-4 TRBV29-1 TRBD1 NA CSVAEGAANEKLFF TGCAGCGTTGCGGAGGGGGCGGCTAATGAAAAACTGTTTTTT
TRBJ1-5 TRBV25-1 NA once CASSEAVNQPQHF TGTGCCAGCAGTGAGGCAGTCAACCAGCCCCAGCATTTT
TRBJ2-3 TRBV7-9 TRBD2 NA CASSLLAGGTDTQYF TGTGCCAGCAGCCTCCTAGCGGGAGGCACAGATACGCAGTATTTT
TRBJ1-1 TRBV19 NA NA CASTISGAWTEAFF TGTGCCAGTACCATATCGGGGGCTTGGACTGAAGCTTTCTTT
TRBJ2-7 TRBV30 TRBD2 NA CAWGLAGYEQYF TGTGCCTGGGGACTAGCCGGCTACGAGCAGTACTTC
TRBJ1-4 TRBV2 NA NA CASTEGEDEKLFF TGTGCCAGCACCGAGGGAGAGGATGAAAAACTGTTTTTT
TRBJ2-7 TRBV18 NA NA CASSPSAGSYEQYF TGTGCCAGCTCACCATCAGCAGGTAGCTACGAGCAGTACTTC
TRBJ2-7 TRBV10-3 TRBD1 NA CAITKGQGIGYEQYF TGTGCCATCACCAAGGGACAGGGGATAGGGTACGAGCAGTACTTC
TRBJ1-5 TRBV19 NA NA CASSIEYGQLNQPQHF TGTGCCAGTAGTATAGAATACGGGCAGCTCAATCAGCCCCAGCATTTT
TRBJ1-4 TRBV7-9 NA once CASSLLGHGKLFF TGTGCCAGCAGCTTACTTGGACATGGGAAACTGTTTTTT
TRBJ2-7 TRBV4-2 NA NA CASSQDLAEQYF TGTGCCAGCAGCCAAGATTTGGCCGAGCAGTACTTC
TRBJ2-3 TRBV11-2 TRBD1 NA CASSAGQGRPTDTQYF TGTGCCAGCAGCGCCGGACAGGGACGCCCCACAGATACGCAGTATTTT
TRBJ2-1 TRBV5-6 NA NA CASSLTGLYNEQFF TGTGCCAGCAGCTTGACAGGGCTCTACAATGAGCAGTTCTTC
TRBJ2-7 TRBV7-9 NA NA CASSPGMGFSYEQYF TGTGCCAGCAGCCCTGGCATGGGGTTCTCCTACGAGCAGTACTTC
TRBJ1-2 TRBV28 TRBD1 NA CASSSGTGLYGYTF TGTGCCAGCAGTTCAGGGACAGGGTTATATGGCTACACCTTC
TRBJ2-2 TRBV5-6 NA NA CASSSLRAGDTGELFF TGTGCCAGCAGCTCCCTTAGGGCAGGGGACACCGGGGAGCTGTTTTTT
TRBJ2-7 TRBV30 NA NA CAWSEGIPYEQYF TGTGCCTGGTCGGAGGGGATCCCCTACGAGCAGTACTTC
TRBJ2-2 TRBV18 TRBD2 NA CASSPSGGTGELFF TGTGCCAGCTCACCCAGCGGGGGGACCGGGGAGCTGTTTTTT
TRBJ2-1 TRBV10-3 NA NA CASSRGAQNEQFF TGTGCCAGCAGCCGGGGGGCGCAAAATGAGCAGTTCTTC
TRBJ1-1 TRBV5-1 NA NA CASSSLDGYTEAFF TGCGCCAGCAGCTCCCTGGACGGGTACACTGAAGCTTTCTTT
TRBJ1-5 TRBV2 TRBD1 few CASREGAVGQPQHF TGTGCCAGCAGGGAGGGGGCAGTGGGTCAGCCCCAGCATTTT
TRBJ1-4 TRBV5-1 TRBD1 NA CASSLEGALNEKLFF TGCGCCAGCAGCTTGGAGGGGGCCCTAAATGAAAAACTGTTTTTT
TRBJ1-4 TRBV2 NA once CASRDWVENEKLFF TGTGCCAGCAGGGACTGGGTTGAAAATGAAAAACTGTTTTTT
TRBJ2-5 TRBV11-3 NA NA CASSLVAAETQYF TGTGCCAGCAGCTTAGTAGCTGCAGAGACCCAGTACTTC
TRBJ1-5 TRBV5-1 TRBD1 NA CASSSGTGQSPQHF TGCGCCAGCAGCTCCGGGACAGGTCAATCGCCCCAGCATTTT
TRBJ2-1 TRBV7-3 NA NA CASSRNAYNEQFF TGTGCCAGCAGCAGAAACGCCTACAATGAGCAGTTCTTC
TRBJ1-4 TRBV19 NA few CASSMKGDEKLFF TGTGCCAGTAGTATGAAAGGAGATGAAAAACTGTTTTTT
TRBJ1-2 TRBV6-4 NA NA CASSPGGLDYGYTF TGTGCCAGCAGCCCCGGGGGGCTGGACTATGGCTACACCTTC
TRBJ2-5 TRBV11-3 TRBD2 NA CASSLGAGGTQYF TGTGCCAGCAGCTTAGGGGCGGGGGGGACCCAGTACTTC
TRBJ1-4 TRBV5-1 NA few CASSLAGRGEKLFF TGCGCCAGCAGCTTGGCCGGCAGGGGCGAAAAACTGTTTTTT
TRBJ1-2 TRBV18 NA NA CASSPSQGGYTF TGTGCCAGCTCACCAAGTCAGGGTGGCTACACCTTC
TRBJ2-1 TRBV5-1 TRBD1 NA CASSVGTGIGNEQFF TGCGCCAGCAGCGTCGGGACAGGGATCGGGAATGAGCAGTTCTTC
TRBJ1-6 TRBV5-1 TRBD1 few CASSLGGQGNGAPLHF TGCGCCAGCAGCTTGGGGGGACAGGGGAACGGGGCACCCCTCCACTTT
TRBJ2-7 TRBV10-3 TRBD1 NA CAISEGQGFDEQYF TGTGCCATCAGTGAGGGACAGGGGTTCGACGAGCAGTACTTC
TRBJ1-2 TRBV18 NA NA CASSLEVQGYGYTF TGTGCCAGCTCACTAGAGGTACAGGGCTATGGCTACACCTTC